This T cell receptor (beta chain) emerged from a study of shared clonotypes between healthy human individuals. The CDR3 runs to 14 residues. Germline V CDR1 and CDR2: MNHEY, SVGAGI. V was pared by 6 bases and J by 6 bases, with 17 bases between. Assay: immunoSEQ multiplex PCR; the TCRdb copy retains only in-frame clones and omits some. This table holds millions of clones, just over 90% found once. Study-wide results and caveats: Lower generation probabilities were found for non-shared clonotypes than for those shared by all four donors.

As to this clone: Its matching antigen is unknown.

Material for sequencing was naive CD4+ T cells sorted from blood. Sample subset: CD45RA+ positively selected. The chain is built from TRBV6-5 and TRBJ1-2; a weak D match, TRBD1 (6 bases). The clonotype originates from a man aged 18 to 35 in good health. The CDR3 sequence is CASSRHRVWDGYTF. The CDR3 DNA follows: TGTGCCAGCAGCCGACACAGGGTGTGGGATGGCTACACCTTC.